This TCR beta chain was recovered during a study of T cell changes during pregnancy in multiple sclerosis. The CDR3 extends over 13 amino acids. CDR1 and CDR2 (germline): PRHDT, FYEKMQ (reference sequence). Unmatched junction bases numbered 4, after V lost 3 bases and J lost 7 bases. Data came from immunoSEQ multiplex PCR; TCRdb stores just in-frame clones and leaves some out. The sample yields 75,000 to 100,000 clones, over 75% seen once. The receptor comes from a female donor in good health, enrolled as a control in a pregnancy study. Sequencing was performed on peripheral blood, taken in the second trimester of pregnancy. This chain uses TRBV13 with TRBJ1-2; 8 bases are shared with TRBD1. The CDR3, as DNA: TGTGCCAGCAGCTTGGGACAGGATCCTGGCTACACCTTC. Its translation is CASSLGQDPGYTF.